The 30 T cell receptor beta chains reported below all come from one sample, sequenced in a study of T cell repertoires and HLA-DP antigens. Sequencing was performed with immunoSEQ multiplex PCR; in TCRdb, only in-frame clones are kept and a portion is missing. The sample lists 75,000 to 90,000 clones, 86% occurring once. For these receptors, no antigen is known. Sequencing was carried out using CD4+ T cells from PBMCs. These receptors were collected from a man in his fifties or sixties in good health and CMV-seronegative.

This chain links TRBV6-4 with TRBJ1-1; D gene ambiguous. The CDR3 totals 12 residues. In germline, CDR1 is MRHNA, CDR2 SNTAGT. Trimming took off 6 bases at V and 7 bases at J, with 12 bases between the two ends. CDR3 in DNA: TGTGCCAGCAGGGATCTGGCAGGTGAAGCTTTCTTT. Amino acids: CASRDLAGEAFF.

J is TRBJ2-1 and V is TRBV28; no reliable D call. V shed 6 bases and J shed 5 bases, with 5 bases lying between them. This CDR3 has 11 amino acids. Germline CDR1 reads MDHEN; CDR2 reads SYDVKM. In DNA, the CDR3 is TGTGCCAGCAGCCGGGACAATGAGCAGTTCTTC. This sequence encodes CASSRDNEQFF.

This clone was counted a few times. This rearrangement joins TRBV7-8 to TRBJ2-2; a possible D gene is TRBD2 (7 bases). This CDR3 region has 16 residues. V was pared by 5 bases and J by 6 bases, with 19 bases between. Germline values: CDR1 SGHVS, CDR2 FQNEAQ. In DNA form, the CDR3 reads TGTGCCAGCAGCCTCCTCGCGGGGGCGGGGGCCGGGGAGCTGTTTTTT. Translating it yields CASSLLAGAGAGELFF.

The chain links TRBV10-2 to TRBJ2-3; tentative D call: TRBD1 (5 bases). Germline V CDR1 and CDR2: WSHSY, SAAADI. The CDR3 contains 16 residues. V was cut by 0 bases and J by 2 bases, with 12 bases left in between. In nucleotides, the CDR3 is TGCGCCAGCAGTGAGTCCTCTGGGGCTTTCACAGATACGCAGTATTTT. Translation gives CASSESSGAFTDTQYF.

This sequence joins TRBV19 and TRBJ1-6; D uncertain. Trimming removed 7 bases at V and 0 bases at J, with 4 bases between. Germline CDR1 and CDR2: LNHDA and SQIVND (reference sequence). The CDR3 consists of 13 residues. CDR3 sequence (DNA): TGTGCCAGTACGATCTCCTATAATTCACCCCTCCACTTT. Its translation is CASTISYNSPLHF.

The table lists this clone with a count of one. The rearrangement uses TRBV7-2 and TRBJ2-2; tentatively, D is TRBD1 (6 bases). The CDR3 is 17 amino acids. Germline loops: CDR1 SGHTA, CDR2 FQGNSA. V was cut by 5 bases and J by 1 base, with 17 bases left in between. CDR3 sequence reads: CASSPRVTGLNTGELFF. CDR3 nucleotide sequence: TGTGCCAGCAGCCCCAGGGTAACAGGGTTGAACACCGGGGAGCTGTTTTTT.

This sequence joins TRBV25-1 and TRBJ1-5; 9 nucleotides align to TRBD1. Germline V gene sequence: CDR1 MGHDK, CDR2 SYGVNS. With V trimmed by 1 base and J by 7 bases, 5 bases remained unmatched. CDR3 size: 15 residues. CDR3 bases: TGTGCCAGCAGTGAATCGGACAGGGGAGGCCAGCCCCAGCATTTT. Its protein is CASSESDRGGQPQHF.

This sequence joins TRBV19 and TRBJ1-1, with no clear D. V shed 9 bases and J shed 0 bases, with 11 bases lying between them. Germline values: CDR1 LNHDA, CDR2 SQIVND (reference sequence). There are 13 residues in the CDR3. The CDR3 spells CASAPIMNTEAFF. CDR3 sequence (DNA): TGTGCCAGCGCACCCATCATGAACACTGAAGCTTTCTTT.

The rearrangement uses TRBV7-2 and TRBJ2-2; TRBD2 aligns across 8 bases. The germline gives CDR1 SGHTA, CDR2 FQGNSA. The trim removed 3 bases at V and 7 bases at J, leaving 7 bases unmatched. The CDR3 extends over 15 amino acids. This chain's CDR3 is CASSFSGVVLGELFF. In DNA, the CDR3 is TGTGCCAGCAGCTTTAGCGGGGTGGTCCTCGGGGAGCTGTTTTTT.

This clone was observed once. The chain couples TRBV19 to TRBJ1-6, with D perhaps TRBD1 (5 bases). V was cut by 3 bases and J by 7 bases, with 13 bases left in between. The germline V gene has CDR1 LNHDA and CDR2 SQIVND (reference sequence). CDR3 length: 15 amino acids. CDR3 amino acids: CASSIGQVLNSPLHF. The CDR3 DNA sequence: TGTGCCAGTAGTATCGGACAAGTACTGAATTCACCCCTCCACTTT.

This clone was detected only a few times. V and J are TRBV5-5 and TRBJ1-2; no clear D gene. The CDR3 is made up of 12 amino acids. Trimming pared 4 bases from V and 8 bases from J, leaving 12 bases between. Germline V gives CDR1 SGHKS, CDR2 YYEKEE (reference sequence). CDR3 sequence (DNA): TGTGCCAGCAGCGGGCAGATCGGAGGCTACACCTTC. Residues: CASSGQIGGYTF. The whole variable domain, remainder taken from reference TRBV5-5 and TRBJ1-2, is DAGVTQSPTHLIKTRGQQVTLRCSPISGHKSVSWYQQVLGQGPQFIFQYYEKEERGRGNFPDRFSARQFPNYSSELNVNALLLGDSALYLCASSGQIGGYTFGSGTRLTVV.

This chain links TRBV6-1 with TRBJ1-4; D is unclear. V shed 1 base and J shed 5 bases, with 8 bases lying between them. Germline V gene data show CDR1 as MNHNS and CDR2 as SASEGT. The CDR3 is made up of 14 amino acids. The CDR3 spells CASSEVGRNEKLFF. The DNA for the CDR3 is TGTGCCAGCAGTGAAGTAGGGAGGAATGAAAAACTGTTTTTT.

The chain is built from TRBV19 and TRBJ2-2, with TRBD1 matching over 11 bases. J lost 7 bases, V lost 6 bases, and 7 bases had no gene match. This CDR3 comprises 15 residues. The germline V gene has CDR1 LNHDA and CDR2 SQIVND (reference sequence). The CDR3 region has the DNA TGTGCCAGTAGAGGACAGGGGGCGCGTGGCGGGGAGCTGTTTTTT. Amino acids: CASRGQGARGGELFF.

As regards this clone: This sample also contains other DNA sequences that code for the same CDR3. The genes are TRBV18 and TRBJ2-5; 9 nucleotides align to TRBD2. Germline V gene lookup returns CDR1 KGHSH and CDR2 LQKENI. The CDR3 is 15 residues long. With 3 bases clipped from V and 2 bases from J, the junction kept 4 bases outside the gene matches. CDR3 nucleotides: TGTGCCAGCTCACCGCGACTAGCGGATCAAGAGACCCAGTACTTC. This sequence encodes CASSPRLADQETQYF.

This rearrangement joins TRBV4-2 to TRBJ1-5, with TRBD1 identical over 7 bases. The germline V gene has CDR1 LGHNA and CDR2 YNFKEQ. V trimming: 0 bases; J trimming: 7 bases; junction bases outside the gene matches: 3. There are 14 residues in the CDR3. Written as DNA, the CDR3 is TGTGCCAGCAGCCAAGAGACAGGGAACCAGCCCCAGCATTTT. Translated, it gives CASSQETGNQPQHF.

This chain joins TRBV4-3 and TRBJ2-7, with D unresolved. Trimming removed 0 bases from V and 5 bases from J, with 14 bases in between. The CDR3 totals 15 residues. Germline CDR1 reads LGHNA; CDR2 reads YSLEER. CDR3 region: CASSQDNRKINEQYF. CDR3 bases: TGCGCCAGCAGCCAAGATAATCGAAAGATCAACGAGCAGTACTTC.

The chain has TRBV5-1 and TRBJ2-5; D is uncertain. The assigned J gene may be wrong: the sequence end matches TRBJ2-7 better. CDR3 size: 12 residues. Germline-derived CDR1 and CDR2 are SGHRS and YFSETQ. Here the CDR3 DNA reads TGCGCCAGCAAGGGAAGCTCCTACGAGCAGTACTTC. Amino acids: CASKGSSYEQYF.

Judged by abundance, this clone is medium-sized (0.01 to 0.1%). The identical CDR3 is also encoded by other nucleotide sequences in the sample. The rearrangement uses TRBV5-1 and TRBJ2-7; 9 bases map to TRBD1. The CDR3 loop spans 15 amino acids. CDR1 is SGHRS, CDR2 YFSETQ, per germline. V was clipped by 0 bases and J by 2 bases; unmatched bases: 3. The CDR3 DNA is TGCGCCAGCAGCTTGGGACAGGGGGTGACCTACGAGCAGTACTTC. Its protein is CASSLGQGVTYEQYF.

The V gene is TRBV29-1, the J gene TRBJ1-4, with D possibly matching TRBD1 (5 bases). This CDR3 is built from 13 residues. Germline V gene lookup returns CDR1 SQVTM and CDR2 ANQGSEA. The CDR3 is CSGAVTSNEKLFF. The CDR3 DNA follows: TGCAGTGGGGCAGTTACCTCAAATGAAAAACTGTTTTTT.

The CDR3 sequence is CASSWGLPSGGVYLYNEQFF. The CDR3 region has the DNA TGTGCCAGCAGCTGGGGGCTCCCTAGCGGGGGAGTATACTTGTACAATGAGCAGTTCTTC. V is TRBV5-4 and J is TRBJ2-1; 10 positions match TRBD2. Germline CDR1 reads SGHNT; CDR2 reads YYREEE (reference sequence). V dropped 3 bases and J dropped 4; count of bases not matched to a gene: 19. This CDR3 comprises 20 residues.

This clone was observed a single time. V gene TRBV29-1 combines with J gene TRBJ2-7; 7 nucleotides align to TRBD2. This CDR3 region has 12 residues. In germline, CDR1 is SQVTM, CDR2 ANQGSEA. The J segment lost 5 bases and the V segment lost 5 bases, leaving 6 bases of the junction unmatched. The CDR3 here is CSVMAGVHEQYF. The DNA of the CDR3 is TGCAGCGTTATGGCGGGAGTGCACGAGCAGTACTTC.

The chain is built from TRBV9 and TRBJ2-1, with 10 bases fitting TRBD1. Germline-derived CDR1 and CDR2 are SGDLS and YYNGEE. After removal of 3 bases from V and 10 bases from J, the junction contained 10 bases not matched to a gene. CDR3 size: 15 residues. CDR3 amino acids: CASSGAGTGVREQFF. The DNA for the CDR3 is TGTGCCAGCAGCGGTGCCGGGACAGGGGTTCGGGAGCAGTTCTTC.

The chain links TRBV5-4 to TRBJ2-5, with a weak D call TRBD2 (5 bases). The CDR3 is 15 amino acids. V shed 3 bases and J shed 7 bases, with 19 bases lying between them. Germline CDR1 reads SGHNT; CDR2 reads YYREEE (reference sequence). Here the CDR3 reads CASSSPAGPGRTQYF. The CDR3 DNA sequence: TGTGCCAGCAGCTCACCTGCGGGCCCGGGGAGGACCCAGTACTTC.

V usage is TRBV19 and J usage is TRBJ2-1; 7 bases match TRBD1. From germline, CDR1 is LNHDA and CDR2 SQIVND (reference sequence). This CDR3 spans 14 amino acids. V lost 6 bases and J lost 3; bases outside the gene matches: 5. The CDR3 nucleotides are TGTGCCAGTAGGTCGACAGGGAGCTACAATGAGCAGTTCTTC. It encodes CASRSTGSYNEQFF.

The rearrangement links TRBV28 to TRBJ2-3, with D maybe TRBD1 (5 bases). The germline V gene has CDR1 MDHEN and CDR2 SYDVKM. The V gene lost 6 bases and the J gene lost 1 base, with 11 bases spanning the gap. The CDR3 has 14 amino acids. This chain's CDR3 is CASRNQGGTDTQYF. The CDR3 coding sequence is TGTGCCAGCAGAAACCAAGGGGGCACAGATACGCAGTATTTT. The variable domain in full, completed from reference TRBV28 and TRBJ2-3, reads DVKVTQSSRYLVKRTGEKVFLECVQDMDHENMFWYRQDPGLGLRLIYFSYDVKMKEKGDIPEGYSVSREKKERFSLILESASTNQTSMYLCASRNQGGTDTQYFGPGTRLTVL.

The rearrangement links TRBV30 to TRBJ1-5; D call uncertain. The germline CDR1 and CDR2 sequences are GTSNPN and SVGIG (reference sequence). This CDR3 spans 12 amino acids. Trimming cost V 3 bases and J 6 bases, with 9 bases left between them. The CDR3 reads CAWSAPPQPQHF. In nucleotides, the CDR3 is TGTGCCTGGAGCGCTCCACCTCAGCCCCAGCATTTT.

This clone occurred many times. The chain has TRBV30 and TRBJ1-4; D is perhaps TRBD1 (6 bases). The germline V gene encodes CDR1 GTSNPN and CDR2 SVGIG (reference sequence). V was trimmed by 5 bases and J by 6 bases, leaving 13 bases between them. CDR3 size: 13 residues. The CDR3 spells CAWVDRYHEKLFF. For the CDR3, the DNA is TGTGCCTGGGTAGACAGGTACCATGAAAAACTGTTTTTT. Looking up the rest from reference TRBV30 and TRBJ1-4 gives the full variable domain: SQTIHQWPATLVQPVGSPLSLECTVEGTSNPNLYWYRQAAGRGLQLLFYSVGIGQISSEVPQNLSASRPQDRQFILSSKKLLLSDSGFYLCAWVDRYHEKLFFGSGTQLSVL.

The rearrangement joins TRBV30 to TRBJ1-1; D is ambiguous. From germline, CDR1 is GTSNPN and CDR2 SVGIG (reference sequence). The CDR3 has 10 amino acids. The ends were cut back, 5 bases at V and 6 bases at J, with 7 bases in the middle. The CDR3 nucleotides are TGTGCCTGGGGGAGATCTGAAGCTTTCTTT. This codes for CAWGRSEAFF.

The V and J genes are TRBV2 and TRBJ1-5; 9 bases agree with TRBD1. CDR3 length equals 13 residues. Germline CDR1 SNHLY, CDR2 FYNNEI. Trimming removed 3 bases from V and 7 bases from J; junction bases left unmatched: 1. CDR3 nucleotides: TGTGCCAGCAGTGAGACAGGGGGGCAGCCCCAGCATTTT. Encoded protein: CASSETGGQPQHF.

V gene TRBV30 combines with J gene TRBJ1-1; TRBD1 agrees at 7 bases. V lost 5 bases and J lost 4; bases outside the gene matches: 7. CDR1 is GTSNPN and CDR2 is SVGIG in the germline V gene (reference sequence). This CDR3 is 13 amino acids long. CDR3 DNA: TGTGCCTGGCAGGCTGACAGGGTCACTGAAGCTTTCTTT. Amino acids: CAWQADRVTEAFF.